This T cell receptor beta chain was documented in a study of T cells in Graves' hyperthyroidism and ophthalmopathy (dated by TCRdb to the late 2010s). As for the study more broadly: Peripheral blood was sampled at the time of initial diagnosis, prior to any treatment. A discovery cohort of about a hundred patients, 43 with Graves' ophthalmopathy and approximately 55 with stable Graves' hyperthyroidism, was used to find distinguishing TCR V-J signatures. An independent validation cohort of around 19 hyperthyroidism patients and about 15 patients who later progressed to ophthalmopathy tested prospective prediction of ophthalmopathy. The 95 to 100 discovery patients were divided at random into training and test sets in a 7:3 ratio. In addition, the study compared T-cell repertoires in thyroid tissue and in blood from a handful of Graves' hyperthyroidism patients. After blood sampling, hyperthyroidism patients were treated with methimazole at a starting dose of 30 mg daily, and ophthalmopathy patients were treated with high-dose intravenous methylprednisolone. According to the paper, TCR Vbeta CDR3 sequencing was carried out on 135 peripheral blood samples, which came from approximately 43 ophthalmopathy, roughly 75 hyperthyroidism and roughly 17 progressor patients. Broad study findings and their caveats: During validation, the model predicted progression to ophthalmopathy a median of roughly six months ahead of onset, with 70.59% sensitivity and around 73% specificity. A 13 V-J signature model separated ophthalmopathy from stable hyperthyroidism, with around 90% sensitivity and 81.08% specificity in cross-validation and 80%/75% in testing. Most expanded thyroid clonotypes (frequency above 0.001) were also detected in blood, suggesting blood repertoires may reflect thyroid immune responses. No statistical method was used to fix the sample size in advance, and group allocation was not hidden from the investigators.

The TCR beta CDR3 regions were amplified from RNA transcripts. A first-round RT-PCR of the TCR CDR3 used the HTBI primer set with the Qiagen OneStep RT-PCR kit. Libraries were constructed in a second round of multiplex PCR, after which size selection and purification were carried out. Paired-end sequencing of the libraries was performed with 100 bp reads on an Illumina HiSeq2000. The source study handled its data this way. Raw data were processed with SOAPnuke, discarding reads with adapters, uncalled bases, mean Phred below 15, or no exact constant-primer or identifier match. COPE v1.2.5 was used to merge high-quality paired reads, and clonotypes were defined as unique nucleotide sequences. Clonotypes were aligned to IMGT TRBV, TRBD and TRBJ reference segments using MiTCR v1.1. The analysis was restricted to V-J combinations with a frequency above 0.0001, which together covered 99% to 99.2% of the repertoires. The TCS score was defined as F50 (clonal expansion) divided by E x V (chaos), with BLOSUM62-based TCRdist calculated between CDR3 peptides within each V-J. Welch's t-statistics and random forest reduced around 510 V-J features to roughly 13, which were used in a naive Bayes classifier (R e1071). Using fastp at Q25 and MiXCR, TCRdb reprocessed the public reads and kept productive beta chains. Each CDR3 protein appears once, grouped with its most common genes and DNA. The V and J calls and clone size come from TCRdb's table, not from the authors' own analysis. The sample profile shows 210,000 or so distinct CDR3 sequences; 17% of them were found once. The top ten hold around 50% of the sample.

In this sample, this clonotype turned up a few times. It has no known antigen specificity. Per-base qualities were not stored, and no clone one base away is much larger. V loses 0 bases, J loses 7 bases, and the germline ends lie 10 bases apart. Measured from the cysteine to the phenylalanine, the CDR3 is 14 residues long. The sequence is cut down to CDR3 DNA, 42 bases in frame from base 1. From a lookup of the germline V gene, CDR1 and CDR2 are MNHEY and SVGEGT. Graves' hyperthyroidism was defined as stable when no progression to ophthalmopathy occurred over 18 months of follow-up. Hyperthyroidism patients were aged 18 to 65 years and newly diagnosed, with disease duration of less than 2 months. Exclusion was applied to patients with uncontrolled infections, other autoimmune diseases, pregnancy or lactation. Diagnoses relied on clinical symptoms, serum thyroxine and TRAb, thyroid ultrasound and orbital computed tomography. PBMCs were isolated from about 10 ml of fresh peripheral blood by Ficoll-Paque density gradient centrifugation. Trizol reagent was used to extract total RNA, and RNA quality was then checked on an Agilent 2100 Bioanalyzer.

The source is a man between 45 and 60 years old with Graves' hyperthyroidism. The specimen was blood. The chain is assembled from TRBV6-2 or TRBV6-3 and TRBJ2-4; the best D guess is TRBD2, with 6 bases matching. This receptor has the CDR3 CASSYSFGGNIQYF. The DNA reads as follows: TGTGCCAGCAGTTACTCGTTTGGAGGGAACATTCAGTACTTC.